This TCR beta chain was retrieved from a study of siplizumab effects on memory and regulatory T cells. CDR3 size: 16 residues. Germline V gene lookup returns CDR1 MNHNY and CDR2 SVGAGI (reference sequence). V lost 2 bases and J lost 1, with 14 bases in between. TCRdb's table, derived via immunoSEQ multiplex PCR, lists solely in-frame clones and lacks some. The top ten clones hold 0.3% of a sample with approximately 90,000 clones, around 94% of them seen once. This clone came up once. Sequenced sample: non-Treg CD4+ T cells sorted from blood. This clonotype was obtained from a human donor in good health. The genes are TRBV6-6 and TRBJ1-2, with D possibly matching TRBD1 (6 bases). This CDR3 is CASSYRTGPINYGYTF. DNA of the CDR3: TGTGCCAGCAGTTACCGAACAGGGCCGATTAACTATGGCTACACCTTC.